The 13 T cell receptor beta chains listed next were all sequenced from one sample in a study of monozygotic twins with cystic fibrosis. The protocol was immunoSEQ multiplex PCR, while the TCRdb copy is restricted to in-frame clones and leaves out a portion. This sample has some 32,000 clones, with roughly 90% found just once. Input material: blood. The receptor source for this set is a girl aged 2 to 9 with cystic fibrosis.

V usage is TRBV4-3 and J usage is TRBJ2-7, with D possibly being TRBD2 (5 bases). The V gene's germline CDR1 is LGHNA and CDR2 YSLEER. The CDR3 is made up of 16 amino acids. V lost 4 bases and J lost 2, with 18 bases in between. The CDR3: CASSLSAGRPTYEQYF. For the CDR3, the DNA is TGCGCCAGCAGCCTCTCCGCGGGCCGTCCCACCTACGAGCAGTACTTC.

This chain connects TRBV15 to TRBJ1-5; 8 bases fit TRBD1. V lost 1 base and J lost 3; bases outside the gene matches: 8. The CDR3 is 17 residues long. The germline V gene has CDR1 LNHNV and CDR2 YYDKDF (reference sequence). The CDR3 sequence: CATSRVRTGKNNQPQHF. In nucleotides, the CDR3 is TGTGCCACCAGCAGAGTTCGGACAGGGAAAAACAATCAGCCCCAGCATTTT.

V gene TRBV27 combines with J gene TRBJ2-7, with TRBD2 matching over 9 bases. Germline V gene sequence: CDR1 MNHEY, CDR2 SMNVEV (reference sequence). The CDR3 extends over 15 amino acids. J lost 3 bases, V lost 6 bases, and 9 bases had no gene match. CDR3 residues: CASSPGRREGYEQYF. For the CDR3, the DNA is TGTGCCAGCAGCCCGGGCCGGCGGGAGGGCTACGAGCAGTACTTC.

The CDR3 region is CASGLLNTGELFF. The CDR3 DNA is TGTGCTAGTGGTTTACTGAACACCGGGGAGCTGTTTTTT. The genes are TRBV12-5 and TRBJ2-2; D unclear. Trimming left V 3 bases short and J 1 base short, with 3 bases between. The CDR3 spans 13 residues. From germline, CDR1 is LGHNT and CDR2 FRNRAP. The complete variable domain, with remaining parts taken from reference TRBV12-5 and TRBJ2-2, reads DARVTQTPRHKVTEMGQEVTMRCQPILGHNTVFWYRQTMMQGLELLAYFRNRAPLDDSGMPKDRFSAEMPDATLATLKIQPSEPRDSAVYFCASGLLNTGELFFGEGSRLTVL.

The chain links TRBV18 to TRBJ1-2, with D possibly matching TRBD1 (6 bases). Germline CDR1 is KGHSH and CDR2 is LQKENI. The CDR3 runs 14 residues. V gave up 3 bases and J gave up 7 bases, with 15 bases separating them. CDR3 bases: TGTGCCAGCTCACCGGGACATCTATTACGTGGCTACACCTTC. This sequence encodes CASSPGHLLRGYTF. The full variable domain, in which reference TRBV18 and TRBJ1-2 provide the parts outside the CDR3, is NAGVMQNPRHLVRRRGQEARLRCSPMKGHSHVYWYRQLPEEGLKFMVYLQKENIIDESGMPKERFSAEFPKEGPSILRIQQVVRGDSAAYFCASSPGHLLRGYTFGSGTRLTVV.

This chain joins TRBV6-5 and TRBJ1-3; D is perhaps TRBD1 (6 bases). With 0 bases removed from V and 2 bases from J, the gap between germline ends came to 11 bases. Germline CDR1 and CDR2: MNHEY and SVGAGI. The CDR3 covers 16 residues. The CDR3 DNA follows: TGTGCCAGCAGTTACTCGAAACGGACAGCTGGAAACACCATATATTTT. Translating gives CASSYSKRTAGNTIYF.

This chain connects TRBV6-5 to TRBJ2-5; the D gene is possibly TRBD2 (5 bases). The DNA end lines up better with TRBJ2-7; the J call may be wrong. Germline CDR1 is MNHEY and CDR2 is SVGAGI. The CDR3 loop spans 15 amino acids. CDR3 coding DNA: TGTGCCAGCAGTTACTCAGCAGGAGGTTCCTACGAGCAGTACTTC. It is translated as CASSYSAGGSYEQYF.

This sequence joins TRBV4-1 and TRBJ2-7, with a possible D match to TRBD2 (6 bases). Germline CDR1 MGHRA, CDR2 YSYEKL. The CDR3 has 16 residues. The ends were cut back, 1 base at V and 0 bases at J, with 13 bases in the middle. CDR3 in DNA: TGCGCCAGCAGCCAAGGTACTAGCTCCTTCTCCTACGAGCAGTACTTC. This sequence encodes CASSQGTSSFSYEQYF.

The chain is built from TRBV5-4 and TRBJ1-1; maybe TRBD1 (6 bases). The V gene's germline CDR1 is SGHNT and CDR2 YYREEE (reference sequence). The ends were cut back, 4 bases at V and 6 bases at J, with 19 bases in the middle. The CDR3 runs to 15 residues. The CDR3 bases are TGTGCCAGCAGCCTGAACCCCGGACAGTCAGCTGAAGCTTTCTTT. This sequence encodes CASSLNPGQSAEAFF.

The CDR3 DNA reads TGTGCCAGCAGTCCCAGGGGTTCGAGCACTGAAGCTTTCTTT. Protein sequence: CASSPRGSSTEAFF. The chain has TRBV2 and TRBJ1-1; D perhaps matches TRBD1 (6 bases). CDR1 is SNHLY, CDR2 FYNNEI, per germline. V was pared by 5 bases and J by 4 bases, with 14 bases between. This CDR3 spans 14 amino acids.

The CDR3 sequence: CASSSSSRRSNYGYTF. The CDR3 DNA follows: TGTGCCAGCAGTTCGAGCTCCAGGAGATCTAACTATGGCTACACCTTC. The V call is TRBV5-4, the J call TRBJ1-2; D is ambiguous. The CDR3 is made up of 16 amino acids. Looked up from germline, CDR1 is SGHNT and CDR2 is YYREEE (reference sequence). Between the trimmed V and J ends, which lost 5 bases and 0 bases, there was a span of 17 bases.

CDR3 in amino acids: CASSAAGTDYYEQYF. The DNA for the CDR3 is TGTGCCAGTAGTGCCGCCGGGACGGATTACTACGAGCAGTACTTC. The rearrangement links TRBV19 to TRBJ2-7; D may correspond to TRBD1 or TRBD2 (5 bases each). Trimming left V 5 bases short and J 3 bases short, with 17 bases between. CDR1 and CDR2 from the germline V gene are LNHDA and SQIVND (reference sequence). This CDR3 contains 15 residues.

CDR3 sequence reads: CASSQQFLLAKSTDTQYF. The CDR3 nucleotides are TGCGCCAGCAGTCAGCAATTCCTACTAGCGAAAAGCACAGATACGCAGTATTTT. The V call is TRBV10-2, the J call TRBJ2-3, with 7 nucleotides matching TRBD2. The trim removed 5 bases at V and 0 bases at J, leaving 14 bases unmatched. This CDR3 region has 18 residues. Looked up from germline, CDR1 is WSHSY and CDR2 is SAAADI.